There are many counts of the clone carrying this T cell receptor beta chain. Its matching antigen is unknown. The CDR3 length is 16 residues. Germline CDR1 and CDR2: MNHNS and SASEGT. Trimming took 5 bases from V and 7 from J; bases not matched to a gene: 14. From RNA transcripts, TCR beta CDR3 regions were amplified. First-round RT-PCR with HTBI primers amplified the TCR CDR3 region. Via MiXCR, TCRdb re-called the multiplex PCR reads, giving one row per CDR3 protein. The sample yields under 450,000 distinct CDR3 sequences, approximately 14% seen once. The sample originates from a study of T cells in Graves' hyperthyroidism and ophthalmopathy. Regarding the study as a whole: Through a model of 13 V-J features, ophthalmopathy was separated from stable hyperthyroidism. Blood also showed most of the thyroid clonotypes that were expanded above 0.001.

Hyperthyroidism was newly diagnosed in patients aged 18 to 65 (duration under 2 months). The sequenced material came from blood. The rearrangement links TRBV6-1 to TRBJ2-3; 8 bases are a match to TRBD2. The clonotype comes from a woman in her late teens or twenties with Graves' hyperthyroidism. CDR3 protein: CASSSPRTSLGYTQYF. For the CDR3, the DNA is TGTGCCAGCAGTTCCCCCCGGACTAGCCTTGGGTATACGCAGTATTTT.